The 29 T cell receptor beta chains below were found in one sample sequenced in a study of cytomegalovirus exposure and HLA in healthy donors. The PCR made use of 60 Vbeta and 13 Jbeta primers. Data came from immunoSEQ multiplex PCR; TCRdb stores just in-frame clones and leaves some out. Of 75,000 to 90,000 clones listed, around 70% are singletons. Source material: PBMCs. Receptors were obtained from a woman aged 40-49 years in good health and CMV-seropositive.

The rearrangement links TRBV5-1 to TRBJ2-5; TRBD2 matches at 8 bases. This CDR3 spans 16 amino acids. Germline V gives CDR1 SGHRS, CDR2 YFSETQ. V was pared by 1 base and J by 2 bases, with 7 bases of the junction left unmatched. The CDR3 spells CASSLSPSGSQETQYF. CDR3 coding DNA: TGCGCCAGCAGCTTGAGCCCTAGCGGGTCTCAAGAGACCCAGTACTTC.

This sequence joins TRBV2 and TRBJ2-5, with D possibly TRBD2 on 5 matching bases. The V gene lost 6 bases and the J gene lost 10 bases, with 12 bases spanning the gap. Germline values: CDR1 SNHLY, CDR2 FYNNEI. The CDR3 is 11 amino acids. CDR3 loop: CASRTVGVQYF. The DNA for the CDR3 is TGTGCCAGCAGGACGGTGGGAGTCCAGTACTTC.

The gene calls are TRBV27 and TRBJ2-1; 13 nucleotides align to TRBD2. Germline V lookup: CDR1 MNHEY, CDR2 SMNVEV (reference sequence). CDR3 length equals 16 residues. The V gene end was trimmed by 4 bases and the J gene end by 4 bases; junction bases not matched to a gene: 4. DNA of the CDR3: TGTGCCAGCAGTTACTCGGGACTAGCGGGATACAATGAGCAGTTCTTC. It translates to CASSYSGLAGYNEQFF.

This clone was seen only a few times. This chain uses TRBV2 with TRBJ2-7, with 7 nucleotides matching TRBD1. The CDR3 sequence is 14 residues long. Germline V CDR1 and CDR2: SNHLY, FYNNEI. Germline trimming cut 5 bases from V and 7 bases from J; bases unmatched to any gene: 11. CDR3 sequence reads: CASSPTGRVGEQYF. The CDR3 DNA reads TGTGCCAGCAGTCCGACAGGGCGGGTAGGAGAGCAGTACTTC.

This chain connects TRBV5-5 to TRBJ2-5, with D maybe TRBD1 (6 bases). Germline V CDR1 and CDR2: SGHKS, YYEKEE (reference sequence). The V end lost 8 bases, the J end lost 5 bases, and 16 bases lay between the germline ends. This CDR3 comprises 13 residues. CDR3 sequence reads: CASRASGGETQYF. CDR3 DNA sequence: TGTGCCAGTAGAGCCTCTGGGGGCGAGACCCAGTACTTC.

This chain uses TRBV7-6 with TRBJ2-7, with TRBD2 matching over 13 bases. The CDR3 consists of 15 residues. The germline V gene has CDR1 SGHVS and CDR2 FNYEAQ. After removal of 4 bases from V and 2 bases from J, the junction contained 2 bases not matched to a gene. The CDR3 nucleotides read TGTGCCAGCAGCTCGACTAGCGGGGGGACCTACGAGCAGTACTTC. This codes for CASSSTSGGTYEQYF.

This rearrangement joins TRBV25-1 to TRBJ1-1; 8 bases line up with TRBD1. The CDR3 runs to 12 residues. V trimming: 6 bases; J trimming: 5 bases; junction bases outside the gene matches: 2. Germline assignment: CDR1 MGHDK and CDR2 SYGVNS. CDR3 in amino acids: CASRDRATEAFF. CDR3 nucleotide sequence: TGTGCCAGCAGGGACAGGGCTACTGAAGCTTTCTTT.

This clone was counted a few times. This chain joins TRBV7-3 and TRBJ1-1; 7 bases map to TRBD1. Germline V gene data show CDR1 as SGHTA and CDR2 as FQGTGA. This CDR3 comprises 15 residues. The V segment lost 0 bases and the J segment 1 base; nucleotides outside the gene matches: 2. The CDR3 loop is CASSLTRDRNTEAFF. The CDR3 region has the DNA TGTGCCAGCAGCTTAACTCGGGACAGGAACACTGAAGCTTTCTTT.

The CDR3 DNA sequence: TGCGCCAGCAGCTTGGATCCAGGGGAGGAAAAACTGTTTTTT. Translated, it gives CASSLDPGEEKLFF. J is TRBJ1-4 and V is TRBV5-1; D possibly corresponds to TRBD1 (6 bases). The CDR3 consists of 14 residues. Germline assignment: CDR1 SGHRS and CDR2 YFSETQ. Trimming removed 0 bases from V and 8 bases from J, with 11 bases in between.

The V and J genes are TRBV18 and TRBJ2-1; D ambiguous. The CDR3 is made up of 14 amino acids. V lost 3 bases, J lost 7 bases, and 13 bases lay in between. Germline V lookup: CDR1 KGHSH, CDR2 LQKENI. CDR3 region: CASSPSSYGNEQFF. CDR3 sequence (DNA): TGTGCCAGCTCACCCTCCTCTTACGGGAATGAGCAGTTCTTC. Supplemented by reference TRBV18 and TRBJ2-1, the full variable domain reads NAGVMQNPRHLVRRRGQEARLRCSPMKGHSHVYWYRQLPEEGLKFMVYLQKENIIDESGMPKERFSAEFPKEGPSILRIQQVVRGDSAAYFCASSPSSYGNEQFFGPGTRLTVL.

The J gene is TRBJ1-1, the V gene TRBV27, with TRBD1 matching over 9 bases. The V and J ends lost 1 base and 7 bases, in that order; junction bases with no gene match: 16. The CDR3 extends over 18 amino acids. The germline V gene encodes CDR1 MNHEY and CDR2 SMNVEV (reference sequence). The CDR3 DNA reads as TGTGCCAGCAGTTTATTCGGGATGTCCCGGGACAGGGTCGGTGAAGCTTTCTTT. Amino acid sequence: CASSLFGMSRDRVGEAFF.

This chain joins TRBV4-3 and TRBJ1-2, with 7 positions matching TRBD1. Germline CDR1 and CDR2: LGHNA and YSLEER. The junction had 20 bases not matched to a gene; V was cut back by 5 bases and J by 8 bases. CDR3 length equals 17 residues. CDR3 residues: CASSNRAGTDHRMGYTF. CDR3 DNA sequence: TGCGCCAGCAGCAACAGGGCGGGGACAGACCATCGTATGGGCTACACCTTC.

This clone has a single count. This chain links TRBV28 with TRBJ1-5, with D possibly matching TRBD1 (5 bases). Judging by the DNA end, TRBJ2-3 fits better; the J call may be wrong. Looked up from germline, CDR1 is MDHEN and CDR2 is SYDVKM. The CDR3 runs to 13 residues. DNA of the CDR3: TGTGCCAGCAGTTCTCAGGGTAATCAGCCCCAGTATTTT. Encoded protein: CASSSQGNQPQYF.

V gene TRBV29-1 combines with J gene TRBJ2-1, with TRBD2 matching 8 bases. The CDR3 runs to 15 residues. The junction had 12 bases not matched to a gene; V was cut back by 7 bases and J by 4 bases. CDR1 is SQVTM and CDR2 is ANQGSEA in the germline V gene. The CDR3 DNA is TGCAGCGGGGGTTTAGCGGGACGGGAGTACAATGAGCAGTTCTTC. Amino acids: CSGGLAGREYNEQFF.

The chain couples TRBV21-1 to TRBJ2-1; the table's TRBD2 call for D was not verified on the DNA. TRBV21-1 is recorded as a pseudogene. This CDR3 is built from 16 residues. The CDR3 nucleotides are TGTGCCAGCAGCTATCTAGCCTCCCCTAGGTACAATGAGCAGTTCTTC. This encodes CASSYLASPRYNEQFF.

This clone has just one count. The chain carries TRBV19 and TRBJ2-1; the D gene is possibly TRBD1 (7 bases). Germline V gene lookup returns CDR1 LNHDA and CDR2 SQIVND (reference sequence). This CDR3 comprises 18 residues. V lost 3 bases, J lost 0 bases, and 18 bases lay in between. The CDR3 coding sequence is TGTGCCAGTAGTATGGGGCAGGGGGGTTGGAGCTCCTACAATGAGCAGTTCTTC. Protein sequence: CASSMGQGGWSSYNEQFF. Drawing the rest from reference TRBV19 and TRBJ2-1, the complete variable domain is DGGITQSPKYLFRKEGQNVTLSCEQNLNHDAMYWYRQDPGQGLRLIYYSQIVNDFQKGDIAEGYSVSREKKESFPLTVTSAQKNPTAFYLCASSMGQGGWSSYNEQFFGPGTRLTVL.

The chain recombines TRBV2 with TRBJ2-1, with 9 bases that match TRBD1. The CDR3 has 15 amino acids. J was trimmed by 1 base and V by 7 bases; bases with no gene match: 5. Looked up from germline, CDR1 is SNHLY and CDR2 is FYNNEI. This CDR3 is CASKEGQGSYNEQFF. In DNA form, the CDR3 reads TGTGCCAGCAAGGAGGGACAGGGTTCCTACAATGAGCAGTTCTTC.

The chain uses TRBV7-9 and TRBJ2-1, with 9 bases identical to TRBD1. Germline V lookup: CDR1 SEHNR, CDR2 FQNEAQ (reference sequence). The CDR3 sequence is 14 residues long. V was pared by 5 bases and J by 5 bases, with 4 bases of the junction left unmatched. As DNA, the CDR3 is TGTGCCAGCAGCCTCGGACAGGGGAACAATGAGCAGTTCTTC. This codes for CASSLGQGNNEQFF.

This clone was seen more than once but under ten times. The chain links TRBV19 to TRBJ2-2, with D perhaps TRBD1 (6 bases). This CDR3 region has 17 residues. Germline CDR1 and CDR2: LNHDA and SQIVND (reference sequence). Between the trimmed V and J ends, which lost 5 bases and 3 bases, there was a span of 19 bases. CDR3 sequence (DNA): TGTGCCAGTAGTCCCCCCACAGGGAGCTTCGACACCGGGGAGCTGTTTTTT. Amino acids: CASSPPTGSFDTGELFF.

The rearrangement joins TRBV30 to TRBJ2-1, with 7 bases aligning to TRBD1. Germline loops: CDR1 GTSNPN, CDR2 SVGIG (reference sequence). V lost 2 bases to trimming and J lost 0 bases; unmatched junction nucleotides: 7. The CDR3 runs 16 residues. CDR3 nucleotide sequence: TGTGCCTGGAGTCTAGGAGCAGGGGGCTCCTACAATGAGCAGTTCTTC. Protein product: CAWSLGAGGSYNEQFF.

The chain employs TRBV18 and TRBJ2-5; 9 nucleotides align to TRBD1. Trimming removed 5 bases from V and 4 bases from J; junction bases left unmatched: 14. The germline V gene has CDR1 KGHSH and CDR2 LQKENI. The CDR3 consists of 17 residues. The CDR3 nucleotides are TGTGCCAGCTCATCAGGGACCTCCGGGACAGGGATAGAGACCCAGTACTTC. This encodes CASSSGTSGTGIETQYF.

This clone has only a few counts. This chain connects TRBV27 to TRBJ2-2, with 7 nucleotides matching TRBD1. Trimming removed 2 bases from V and 6 bases from J; junction bases left unmatched: 9. The CDR3 sequence is 16 residues long. Germline loops: CDR1 MNHEY, CDR2 SMNVEV (reference sequence). In DNA form, the CDR3 reads TGTGCCAGCAGTTTAACGTTACAGGGGACAGCCGGGGAGCTGTTTTTT. Its protein product is CASSLTLQGTAGELFF.

The J gene is TRBJ2-5, the V gene TRBV2; 12 bases are a match to TRBD2. Germline assignment: CDR1 SNHLY and CDR2 FYNNEI. V lost 3 bases to trimming and J lost 6 bases; unmatched junction nucleotides: 5. The CDR3 sequence is 15 residues long. CDR3 loop: CASSEGGLAGQTQYF. The CDR3 nucleotides read TGTGCCAGCAGTGAGGGGGGACTAGCGGGTCAGACCCAGTACTTC.

The chain carries TRBV7-2 and TRBJ2-6; D remains ambiguous. Trimming removed 5 bases from V and 0 bases from J, with 11 bases in between. CDR1 and CDR2 from the germline V gene are SGHTA and FQGNSA. CDR3 length: 16 amino acids. The DNA of the CDR3 is TGTGCCAGCAGCCGATCGAGAACCTCTGGGGCCAACGTCCTGACTTTC. Amino acid sequence: CASSRSRTSGANVLTF.

This clone is a singleton in its sample. One junction end disagrees with the germline gene, perhaps due to a read error. The chain combines TRBV10-3 with TRBJ1-1; D is perhaps TRBD1 (6 bases). The CDR3 extends over 13 amino acids. CDR1 and CDR2 from the germline V gene are ENHRY and SYGVKD. CDR3 bases: TGTGCCATCAGGGGGGCCTCAAACACTGAAGATTTCTTT. Residues: CAIRGASNTEDFF.

Remarks on this clone: A junction boundary mismatches the germline segment, possibly from a read error. The chain uses TRBV5-4 and TRBJ2-1; TRBD2 matches at 9 bases. Germline V gene lookup returns CDR1 SGHNT and CDR2 YYREEE (reference sequence). The length of the CDR3 is 12 residues. DNA for the CDR3: TGTGCCAGCAGCTTGAGGGCGGGGGGGCACCTCTTC. Its protein is CASSLRAGGHLF.

The rearrangement joins TRBV5-8 to TRBJ2-7, with 13 bases lining up with TRBD2. V shed 5 bases, J shed 6 bases, and the junction held 5 bases outside the gene matches. Germline V CDR1 and CDR2: SGHTS, YDEGEE. This CDR3 is 14 amino acids long. CDR3 sequence reads: CASRLTSGGTEQYF. Written as DNA, the CDR3 is TGTGCCAGCAGATTGACTAGCGGGGGGACCGAGCAGTACTTC. The variable domain in full, completed from reference TRBV5-8 and TRBJ2-7, reads EAGVTQSPTHLIKTRGQQATLRCSPISGHTSVYWYQQALGLGLQFLLWYDEGEERNRGNFPPRFSGRQFPNYSSELNVNALELEDSALYLCASRLTSGGTEQYFGPGTRLTVT.

The V gene is TRBV10-3, the J gene TRBJ1-1; D ambiguous. Between the trimmed V and J ends, which lost 0 bases and 3 bases, there was a span of 5 bases. The CDR3 extends over 13 amino acids. Germline V gives CDR1 ENHRY, CDR2 SYGVKD. CDR3 region: CAISESRDTEAFF. CDR3 nucleotide sequence: TGTGCCATCAGTGAGTCGAGGGACACTGAAGCTTTCTTT.

This sequence joins TRBV19 and TRBJ1-2, with D perhaps TRBD1 (5 bases). V was shortened by 1 base and J by 2 bases, with 11 bases between the two germline ends. Germline V CDR1 and CDR2: LNHDA, SQIVND (reference sequence). The CDR3 has 15 amino acids. The CDR3 DNA reads TGTGCCAGTAGTATAGGTGCGGGGCACAACTATGGCTACACCTTC. It encodes CASSIGAGHNYGYTF.